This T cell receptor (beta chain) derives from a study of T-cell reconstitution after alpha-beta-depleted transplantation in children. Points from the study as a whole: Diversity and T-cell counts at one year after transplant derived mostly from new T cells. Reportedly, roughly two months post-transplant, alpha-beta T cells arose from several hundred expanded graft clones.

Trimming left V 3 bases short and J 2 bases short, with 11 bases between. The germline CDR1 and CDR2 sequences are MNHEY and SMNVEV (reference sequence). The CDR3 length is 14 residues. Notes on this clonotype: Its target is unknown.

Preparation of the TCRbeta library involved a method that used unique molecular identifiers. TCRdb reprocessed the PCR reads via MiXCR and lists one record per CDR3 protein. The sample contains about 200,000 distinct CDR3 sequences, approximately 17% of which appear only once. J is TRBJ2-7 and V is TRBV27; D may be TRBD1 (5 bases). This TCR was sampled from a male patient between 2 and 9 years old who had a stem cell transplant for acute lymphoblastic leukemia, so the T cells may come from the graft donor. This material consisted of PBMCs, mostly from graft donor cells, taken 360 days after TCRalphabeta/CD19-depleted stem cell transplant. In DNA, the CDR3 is TGTGCCAGCAGTTTTGGGGCCCTAACCTACGAGCAGTACTTC. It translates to CASSFGALTYEQYF.